A single sample gave rise to the 21 T cell receptor beta chains below, sequenced in a study of cytomegalovirus exposure and HLA in healthy donors. 13 Jbeta primers and 60 Vbeta primers were used for the PCR. Profiling relied on immunoSEQ multiplex PCR, and the TCRdb table lists in-frame clones only, not all of them. Of about 93,000 clones in the sample, roughly four fifths are singletons; the top ten hold over 0.5%. Material: PBMCs. The receptors were sampled from a man under 40 in good health and CMV-seronegative.

The rearrangement joins TRBV7-2 to TRBJ2-7, with a weak D call TRBD1 (5 bases). The CDR3 runs 13 residues. Trimming shortened V by 6 bases and J by 5 bases, and 14 bases separated the two germline ends. Looked up from germline, CDR1 is SGHTA and CDR2 is FQGNSA. DNA for the CDR3: TGTGCCAGCAGTCGCGAACGCAGGGACGAGCAGTACTTC. Amino acids: CASSRERRDEQYF.

This rearrangement joins TRBV28 to TRBJ2-7; D may be TRBD2 (7 bases). The CDR3 runs 15 residues. Between the trimmed V and J ends, which lost 7 bases and 5 bases, there was a span of 21 bases. The V gene's germline CDR1 is MDHEN and CDR2 SYDVKM. CDR3 nucleotide sequence: TGTGCCAGCAAACGAGGGGGAGGGATCGGCCACGAGCAGTACTTC. Its translation: CASKRGGGIGHEQYF.

The chain uses TRBV7-3 and TRBJ1-5; D uncertain. Germline V lookup: CDR1 SGHTA, CDR2 FQGTGA. CDR3 length equals 15 residues. V was cut by 5 bases and J by 4 bases, with 15 bases left in between. CDR3 region: CASSQPREQNQPQHF. In DNA, the CDR3 is TGTGCCAGCAGCCAACCCCGGGAGCAAAATCAGCCCCAGCATTTT.

The CDR3 reads CASSLVVGREQYV. The DNA of the CDR3 is TGTGCCAGCAGCTTAGTGGTCGGTCGGGAGCAGTACGTC. The J gene is TRBJ2-7, the V gene TRBV7-2; D is undetermined. CDR3 size: 13 residues. The germline CDR1 and CDR2 sequences are SGHTA and FQGNSA. Between the trimmed V and J ends, which lost 1 base and 7 bases, there was a span of 11 bases.

The gene calls are TRBV29-1 and TRBJ2-2; D is unresolved. CDR3 length: 11 residues. Germline loops: CDR1 SQVTM, CDR2 ANQGSEA. The CDR3 DNA is TGCAGTGGCAGTGAGGCCGGGGAGCTGTTTTTT. Amino acids: CSGSEAGELFF.

The chain uses TRBV11-2 and TRBJ2-5, with D perhaps matching TRBD2 (5 bases). Germline CDR1 reads SGHAT; CDR2 reads FQNNGV. The CDR3 length is 13 residues. V was trimmed by 5 bases and J by 4 bases, leaving 11 bases between them. This CDR3 reads CASSKAGVETQYF. DNA of the CDR3: TGTGCCAGCAGCAAGGCGGGCGTAGAGACCCAGTACTTC.

This clone showed up just a few times. This chain joins TRBV9 and TRBJ1-4; 9 bases agree with TRBD1. V shed 4 bases and J 8 bases; nucleotides not matched to a gene: 9. CDR1 is SGDLS, CDR2 YYNGEE, per germline. The CDR3 covers 15 residues. The CDR3 region is CASSPVDRGLEKLFF. As DNA, the CDR3 is TGTGCCAGCAGCCCTGTGGACAGGGGACTCGAAAAACTGTTTTTT.

CDR3 region: CAISDRDSSYEQYF. The CDR3 nucleotides read TGTGCCATCAGTGATCGGGACAGCTCCTACGAGCAGTACTTC. The chain uses TRBV10-3 and TRBJ2-7; the match to TRBD1 covers 7 bases. Germline V gene sequence: CDR1 ENHRY, CDR2 SYGVKD. The CDR3 extends over 14 amino acids. V trimming: 3 bases; J trimming: 0 bases; junction bases outside the gene matches: 2.

This chain links TRBV19 with TRBJ1-1; a possible D gene is TRBD1 (6 bases). V dropped 6 bases and J dropped 2 bases, with 13 bases sitting between them. The germline V gene encodes CDR1 LNHDA and CDR2 SQIVND (reference sequence). The CDR3 runs 14 residues. CDR3 sequence: CASSRTAANTEAFF. In DNA form, the CDR3 reads TGTGCCAGTAGCCGGACAGCTGCAAACACTGAAGCTTTCTTT.

The sample holds a few counts of this clone. The chain links TRBV10-3 to TRBJ1-5, with D possibly being TRBD1 (5 bases). Between the trimmed V and J ends, which lost 4 bases and 5 bases, there was a span of 12 bases. Per the germline V gene, CDR1 is ENHRY and CDR2 is SYGVKD. The CDR3 length is 14 residues. CDR3 DNA: TGTGCCATCAGTGCAGGGCGCCGGGATCAGCCCCAGCATTTT. Its protein product is CAISAGRRDQPQHF.

This sequence joins TRBV9 and TRBJ2-1; possible D gene TRBD2, 5 bases. Trimming pared 9 bases from V and 6 bases from J, leaving 13 bases between. The CDR3 totals 12 residues. Germline loops: CDR1 SGDLS, CDR2 YYNGEE. As DNA, the CDR3 is TGTGCCACCCCGAGGGCTCCCAATGAGCAGTTCTTC. Amino acids: CATPRAPNEQFF.

The CDR3 region is CASSSGPNNYGYTF. CDR3 sequence (DNA): TGTGCCAGCAGCTCGGGTCCCAACAACTATGGCTACACCTTC. V gene TRBV13 combines with J gene TRBJ1-2, with D unresolved. Trimming stripped 4 bases from V and 2 bases from J, with 11 bases between. This CDR3 spans 14 amino acids. The germline gives CDR1 PRHDT, CDR2 FYEKMQ (reference sequence).

This chain joins TRBV6-6 and TRBJ2-7; D gene unclear. Per the germline V gene, CDR1 is MNHNY and CDR2 is SVGAGI (reference sequence). V lost 7 bases and J lost 1, with 20 bases in between. The CDR3 is 16 residues long. Here the CDR3 reads CASTLSPQRGSYEQYV. The DNA of the CDR3 is TGTGCCAGCACCCTTAGCCCGCAGCGAGGATCCTACGAGCAGTACGTC.

The chain carries TRBV19 and TRBJ2-3; TRBD2 might be the D (6 bases). CDR3 length: 13 amino acids. V dropped 5 bases and J dropped 2 bases, with 8 bases sitting between them. Per germline, CDR1 LNHDA and CDR2 SQIVND (reference sequence). The CDR3 is CASSLRDTDTQYF. The CDR3 nucleotides are TGTGCCAGTAGTTTGCGGGACACAGATACGCAGTATTTT.

CDR3 sequence (DNA): TGTGCCAGCAGCCGTACAGGGGCGAACACCGGGGAGCTGTTTTTT. Translation gives CASSRTGANTGELFF. The chain recombines TRBV9 with TRBJ2-2, with 7 positions matching TRBD1. CDR3 size: 15 residues. The V gene end was trimmed by 4 bases and the J gene end by 0 bases; junction bases not matched to a gene: 3. The germline gives CDR1 SGDLS, CDR2 YYNGEE.

The chain carries TRBV7-9 and TRBJ2-1; D is perhaps TRBD2 (6 bases). V was cut by 2 bases and J by 5 bases, with 7 bases left in between. The CDR3 consists of 13 residues. Germline V gene data show CDR1 as SEHNR and CDR2 as FQNEAQ (reference sequence). The CDR3 DNA reads as TGTGCCAGCAGCTTAACGGGGGACAATGAGCAGTTCTTC. Translated: CASSLTGDNEQFF.

The gene calls are TRBV6-1 and TRBJ2-7; 9 bases align to TRBD1. This CDR3 is 14 amino acids long. The ends lost 10 bases at V and 6 bases at J; junction bases unmatched: 13. Germline lookup yields CDR1 MNHNS and CDR2 SASEGT. CDR3 region: CATGALQGAFEQYF. The CDR3 coding sequence is TGTGCCACCGGGGCCTTACAGGGGGCGTTCGAGCAGTACTTC.

The chain employs TRBV28 and TRBJ1-2, with TRBD1 as a possible D gene (5 bases). CDR3 size: 14 residues. V dropped 4 bases and J dropped 2 bases, with 11 bases sitting between them. Germline CDR1 is MDHEN and CDR2 is SYDVKM. CDR3 in DNA: TGTGCCAGCAGTTCCACACGACAGAACTATGGCTACACCTTC. Encoded protein: CASSSTRQNYGYTF.

As DNA, the CDR3 is TGTGCTAGTGGTTTGGTAGGGGGACTAGCGGGAGAAATTAATGAGCAGTTCTTC. This encodes CASGLVGGLAGEINEQFF. This sequence joins TRBV12-5 and TRBJ2-1; 14 bases agree with TRBD2. CDR3 length: 18 amino acids. Germline CDR1 reads LGHNT; CDR2 reads FRNRAP. V was clipped by 0 bases and J by 7 bases; unmatched bases: 8.

The rearrangement uses TRBV19 and TRBJ1-1, with a tentative D call TRBD1 (6 bases). CDR3 length equals 16 residues. The germline V and J ends were trimmed by 5 bases and 4 bases, with 20 bases remaining between them. The germline gives CDR1 LNHDA, CDR2 SQIVND (reference sequence). CDR3 nucleotide sequence: TGTGCCAGTAGTCTTACTCCAGGGGCCTTGGCCACTGAAGCTTTCTTT. This codes for CASSLTPGALATEAFF.

V is TRBV12-5 and J is TRBJ2-5; D is unresolved. The CDR3 runs to 11 residues. Trimming removed 3 bases at V and 4 bases at J, with 3 bases between. Looked up from germline, CDR1 is LGHNT and CDR2 is FRNRAP. The CDR3 reads CASGFGETQYF. The CDR3 bases are TGTGCTAGTGGTTTCGGAGAGACCCAGTACTTC.